This TCR beta chain was identified during a study of cytomegalovirus exposure and HLA in healthy donors. As for this clone: Its antigen remains unknown.

General study findings and limits: It was reported that the classifier diagnosed cytomegalovirus status with high specificity and sensitivity in both the original and validation cohorts.

This PCR relied on a set of 60 Vbeta primers and 13 Jbeta primers. Sequencing used immunoSEQ multiplex PCR; TCRdb keeps in-frame clones, though not all of them. Found here are approximately 210,000 clones, 82% of them singletons; the top ten hold 4.5% to 7%. Germline CDR1 SQVTM, CDR2 ANQGSEA. Trimming left V 4 bases short and J 7 bases short, with 7 bases between. The CDR3 totals 11 residues. Sequencing was performed on PBMCs. The source of this sequence is a man aged 40-50 years in good health and CMV-seropositive. V is TRBV29-1 and J is TRBJ1-4; D remains ambiguous. CDR3 residues: CSVASREKLFF. DNA for the CDR3: TGCAGCGTTGCTAGCCGTGAAAAACTGTTTTTT.